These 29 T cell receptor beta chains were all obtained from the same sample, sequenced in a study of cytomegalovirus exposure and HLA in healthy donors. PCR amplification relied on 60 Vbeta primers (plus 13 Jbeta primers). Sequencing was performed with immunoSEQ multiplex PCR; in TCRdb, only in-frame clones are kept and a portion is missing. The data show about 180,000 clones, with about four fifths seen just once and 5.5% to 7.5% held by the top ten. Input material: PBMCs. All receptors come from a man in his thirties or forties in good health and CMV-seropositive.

Here the CDR3 DNA reads TGTGCCAGCAGCTTATCCGGGACAGGGGACTATGGCTACACCTTC. It is translated as CASSLSGTGDYGYTF. The chain links TRBV7-2 to TRBJ1-2; 10 bases agree with TRBD1. V shed 2 bases and J 3 bases; nucleotides not matched to a gene: 3. CDR1 and CDR2 from the germline V gene are SGHTA and FQGNSA. This CDR3 has 15 amino acids.

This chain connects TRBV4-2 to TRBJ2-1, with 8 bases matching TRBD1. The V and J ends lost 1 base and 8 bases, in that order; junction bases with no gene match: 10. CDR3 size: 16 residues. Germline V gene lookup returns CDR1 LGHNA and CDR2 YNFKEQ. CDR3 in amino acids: CASSQVTGGQGHEQFF. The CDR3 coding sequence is TGTGCCAGCAGCCAAGTTACAGGGGGGCAGGGCCATGAGCAGTTCTTC.

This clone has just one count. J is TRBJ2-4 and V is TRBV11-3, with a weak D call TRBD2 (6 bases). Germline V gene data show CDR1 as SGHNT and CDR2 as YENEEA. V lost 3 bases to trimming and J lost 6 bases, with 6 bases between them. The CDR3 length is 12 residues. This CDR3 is CASSFGGNIQYF. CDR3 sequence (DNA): TGTGCCAGCAGCTTCGGGGGAAACATTCAGTACTTC.

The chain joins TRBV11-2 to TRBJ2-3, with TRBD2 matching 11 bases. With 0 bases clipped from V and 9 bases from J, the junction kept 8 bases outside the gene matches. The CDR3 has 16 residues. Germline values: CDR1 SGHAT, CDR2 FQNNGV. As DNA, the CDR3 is TGTGCCAGCAGCTTAGAGGGACTAGCGGCCTCGGGGACGCAGTATTTT. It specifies CASSLEGLAASGTQYF.

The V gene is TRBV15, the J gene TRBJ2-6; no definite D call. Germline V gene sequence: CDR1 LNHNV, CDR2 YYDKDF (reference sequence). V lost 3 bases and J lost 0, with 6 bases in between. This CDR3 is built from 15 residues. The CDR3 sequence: CATSSSTSGANVLTF. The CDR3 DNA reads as TGTGCCACCAGCAGTTCTACCTCTGGGGCCAACGTCCTGACTTTC.

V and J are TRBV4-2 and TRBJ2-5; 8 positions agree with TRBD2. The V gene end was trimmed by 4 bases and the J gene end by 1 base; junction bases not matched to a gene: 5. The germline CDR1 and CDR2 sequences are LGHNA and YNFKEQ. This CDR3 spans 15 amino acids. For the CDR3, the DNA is TGTGCCAGCAGCCGGGGACTAGTGCCCCAAGAGACCCAGTACTTC. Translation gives CASSRGLVPQETQYF.

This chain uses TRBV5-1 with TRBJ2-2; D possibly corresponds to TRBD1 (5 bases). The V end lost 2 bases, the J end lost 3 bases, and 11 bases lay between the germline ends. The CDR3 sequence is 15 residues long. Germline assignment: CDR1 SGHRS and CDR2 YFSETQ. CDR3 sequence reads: CASSLDGQYTGELFF. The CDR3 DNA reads TGCGCCAGCAGCTTAGATGGACAATACACCGGGGAGCTGTTTTTT.

Written as DNA, the CDR3 is TGTGCCAGCAGACGGGACAGTACTGAAGCTTTCTTT. It specifies CASRRDSTEAFF. This chain joins TRBV6-1 and TRBJ1-1; 7 bases line up with TRBD1. V trimming: 6 bases; J trimming: 5 bases; junction bases outside the gene matches: 3. CDR1 is MNHNS, CDR2 SASEGT, per germline. The length of the CDR3 is 12 residues.

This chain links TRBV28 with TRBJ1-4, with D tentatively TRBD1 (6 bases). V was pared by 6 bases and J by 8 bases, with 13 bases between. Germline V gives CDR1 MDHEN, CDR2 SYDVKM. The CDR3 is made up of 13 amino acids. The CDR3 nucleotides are TGTGCCAGCAGCACCACAGGGATCGAAAAACTGTTTTTT. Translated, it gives CASSTTGIEKLFF.

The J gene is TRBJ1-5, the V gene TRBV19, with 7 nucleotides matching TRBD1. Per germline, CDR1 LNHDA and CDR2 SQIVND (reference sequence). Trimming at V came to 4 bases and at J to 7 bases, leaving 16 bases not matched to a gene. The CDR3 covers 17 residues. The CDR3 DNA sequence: TGTGCCAGTAGTACGTTTAGGGGGCGCGGGGTCCAACAGCCCCAGCATTTT. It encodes CASSTFRGRGVQQPQHF. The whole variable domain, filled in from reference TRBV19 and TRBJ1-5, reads DGGITQSPKYLFRKEGQNVTLSCEQNLNHDAMYWYRQDPGQGLRLIYYSQIVNDFQKGDIAEGYSVSREKKESFPLTVTSAQKNPTAFYLCASSTFRGRGVQQPQHFGDGTRLSIL.

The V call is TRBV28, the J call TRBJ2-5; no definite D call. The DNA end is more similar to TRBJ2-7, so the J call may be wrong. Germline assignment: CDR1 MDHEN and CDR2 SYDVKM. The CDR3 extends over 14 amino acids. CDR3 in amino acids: CASSLYLIAYEQYF. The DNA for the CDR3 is TGTGCCAGCAGTTTATATCTTATCGCCTACGAGCAGTACTTC.

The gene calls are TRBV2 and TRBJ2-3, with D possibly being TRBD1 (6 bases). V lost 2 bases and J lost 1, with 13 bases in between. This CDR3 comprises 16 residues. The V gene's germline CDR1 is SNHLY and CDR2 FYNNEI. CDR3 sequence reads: CASSELTTGGTDTQYF. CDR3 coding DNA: TGTGCCAGCAGTGAACTGACGACAGGTGGCACAGATACGCAGTATTTT. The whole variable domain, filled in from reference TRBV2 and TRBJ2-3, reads EPEVTQTPSHQVTQMGQEVILRCVPISNHLYFYWYRQILGQKVEFLVSFYNNEISEKSEIFDDQFSVERPDGSNFTLKIRSTKLEDSAMYFCASSELTTGGTDTQYFGPGTRLTVL.

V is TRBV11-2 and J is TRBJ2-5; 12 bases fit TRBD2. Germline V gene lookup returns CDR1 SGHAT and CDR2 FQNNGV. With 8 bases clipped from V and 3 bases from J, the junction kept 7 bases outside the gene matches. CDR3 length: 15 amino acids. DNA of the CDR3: TGTGCCAGCGGGCTAGCGGGAGGGCGGGAAGAGACCCAGTACTTC. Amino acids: CASGLAGGREETQYF.

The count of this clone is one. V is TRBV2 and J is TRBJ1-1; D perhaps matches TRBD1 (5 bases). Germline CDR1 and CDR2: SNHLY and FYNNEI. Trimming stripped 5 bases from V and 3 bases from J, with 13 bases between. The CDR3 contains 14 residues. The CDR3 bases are TGTGCCAGCAGTAAAATAGTGACAGACACTGAAGCTTTCTTT. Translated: CASSKIVTDTEAFF. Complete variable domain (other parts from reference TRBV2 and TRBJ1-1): EPEVTQTPSHQVTQMGQEVILRCVPISNHLYFYWYRQILGQKVEFLVSFYNNEISEKSEIFDDQFSVERPDGSNFTLKIRSTKLEDSAMYFCASSKIVTDTEAFFGQGTRLTVV.

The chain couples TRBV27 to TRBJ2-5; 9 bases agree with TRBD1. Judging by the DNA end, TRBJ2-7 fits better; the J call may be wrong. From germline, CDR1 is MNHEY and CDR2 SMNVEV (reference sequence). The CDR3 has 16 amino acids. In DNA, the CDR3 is TGTGCCAGCAGTTCGCAACTGGGACAGGGCGGCTACGAGCAGTACTTC. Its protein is CASSSQLGQGGYEQYF.

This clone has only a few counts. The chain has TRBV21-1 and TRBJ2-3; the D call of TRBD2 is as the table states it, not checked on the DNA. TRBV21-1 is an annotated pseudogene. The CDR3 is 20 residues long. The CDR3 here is CASSKGGGLAGGGGTDTQYF. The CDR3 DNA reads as TGTGCCAGCAGCAAAGGGGGGGGACTAGCGGGAGGGGGCGGCACAGATACGCAGTATTTT.

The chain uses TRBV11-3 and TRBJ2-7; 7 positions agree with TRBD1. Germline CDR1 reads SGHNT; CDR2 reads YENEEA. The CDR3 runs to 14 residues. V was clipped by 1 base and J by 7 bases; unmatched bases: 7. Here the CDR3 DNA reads TGTGCCAGCAGCTTAGGACAGGGAAGGAGGGAGCAGTACTTC. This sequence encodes CASSLGQGRREQYF.

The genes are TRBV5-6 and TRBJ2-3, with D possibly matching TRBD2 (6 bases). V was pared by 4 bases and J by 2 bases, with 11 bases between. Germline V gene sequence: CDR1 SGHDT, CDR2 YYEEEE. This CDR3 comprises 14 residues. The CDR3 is CASSPGVPTDTQYF. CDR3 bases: TGTGCCAGCAGCCCGGGGGTCCCCACAGATACGCAGTATTTT.

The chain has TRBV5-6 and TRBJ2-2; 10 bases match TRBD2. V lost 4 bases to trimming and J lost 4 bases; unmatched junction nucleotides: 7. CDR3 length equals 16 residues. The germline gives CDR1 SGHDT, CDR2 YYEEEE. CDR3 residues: CASSQIGLAVTGELFF. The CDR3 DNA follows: TGTGCCAGCAGCCAAATAGGACTAGCGGTCACCGGGGAGCTGTTTTTT.

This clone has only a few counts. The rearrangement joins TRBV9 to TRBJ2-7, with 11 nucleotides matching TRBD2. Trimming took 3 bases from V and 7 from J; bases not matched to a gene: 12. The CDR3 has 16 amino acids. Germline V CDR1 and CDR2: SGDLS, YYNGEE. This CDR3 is CASSGAGTSGGREQYF. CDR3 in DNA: TGTGCCAGCAGCGGCGCAGGGACTAGCGGTGGGCGAGAGCAGTACTTC.

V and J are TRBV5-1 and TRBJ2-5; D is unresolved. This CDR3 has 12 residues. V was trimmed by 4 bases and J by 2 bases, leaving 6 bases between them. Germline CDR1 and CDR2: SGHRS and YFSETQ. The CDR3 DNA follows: TGCGCCAGCAGCCAGGTTCAAGAGACCCAGTACTTC. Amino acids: CASSQVQETQYF.

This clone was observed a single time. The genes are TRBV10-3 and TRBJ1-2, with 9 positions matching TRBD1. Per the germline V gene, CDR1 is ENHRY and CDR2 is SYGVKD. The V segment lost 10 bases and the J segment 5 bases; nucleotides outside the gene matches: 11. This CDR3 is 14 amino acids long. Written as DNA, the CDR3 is TGTGCCAGCAGACAGGGGGTATCTTTGTATGGCTACACCTTC. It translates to CASRQGVSLYGYTF.

The CDR3 loop reads CASSSPYLAGVNEQFF. The CDR3 DNA reads TGTGCCAGCAGTTCACCCTATCTAGCGGGAGTGAATGAGCAGTTCTTC. This chain links TRBV27 with TRBJ2-1, with 10 bases that match TRBD2. Unmatched junction bases numbered 10, after V lost 4 bases and J lost 7 bases. CDR1 is MNHEY, CDR2 SMNVEV, per germline (reference sequence). The CDR3 totals 16 residues.

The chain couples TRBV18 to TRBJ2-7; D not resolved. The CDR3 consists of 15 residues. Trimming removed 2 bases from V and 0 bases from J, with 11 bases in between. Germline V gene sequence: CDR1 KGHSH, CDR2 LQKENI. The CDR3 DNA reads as TGTGCCAGCTCACCATGGGCAGAGAGCTCCTACGAGCAGTACTTC. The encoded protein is CASSPWAESSYEQYF.

The CDR3 DNA reads TGTGCCAGCTCACCGGGGGCAGGGGGGAAGAATGGCTACACCTTC. It specifies CASSPGAGGKNGYTF. The genes are TRBV18 and TRBJ1-2; TRBD1 aligns across 7 bases. The germline gives CDR1 KGHSH, CDR2 LQKENI. The CDR3 runs 15 residues. J gave up 6 bases and V 3 bases, and 10 bases lay outside the gene matches.

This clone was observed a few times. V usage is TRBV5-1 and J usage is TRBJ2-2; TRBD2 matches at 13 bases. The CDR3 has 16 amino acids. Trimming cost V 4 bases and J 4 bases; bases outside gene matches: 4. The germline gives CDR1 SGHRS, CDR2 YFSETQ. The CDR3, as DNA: TGCGCCAGCAGCCGGGGACTAGCGGGGAGCACCGGGGAGCTGTTTTTT. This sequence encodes CASSRGLAGSTGELFF.

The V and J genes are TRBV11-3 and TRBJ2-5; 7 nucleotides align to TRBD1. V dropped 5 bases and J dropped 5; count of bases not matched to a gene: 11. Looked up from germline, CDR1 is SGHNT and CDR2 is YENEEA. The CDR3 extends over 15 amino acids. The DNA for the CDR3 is TGTGCCAGCAGCCCTACGGGGACAGTGCACGAGACCCAGTACTTC. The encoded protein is CASSPTGTVHETQYF.

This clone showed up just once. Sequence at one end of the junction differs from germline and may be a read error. The CDR3: CASTVQINYGYTF. The CDR3 DNA follows: TGTGCCAGCACCGTACAGATTAACTATGGCTACACCTTC. This chain joins TRBV9 and TRBJ1-2, with no clear D. Germline V lookup: CDR1 SGDLS, CDR2 YYNGEE. The CDR3 runs 13 residues.

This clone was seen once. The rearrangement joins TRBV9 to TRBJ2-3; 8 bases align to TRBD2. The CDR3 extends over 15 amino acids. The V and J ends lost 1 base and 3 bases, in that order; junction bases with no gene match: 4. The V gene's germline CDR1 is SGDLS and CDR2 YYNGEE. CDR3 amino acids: CASSVWAGGTDTQYF. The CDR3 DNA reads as TGTGCCAGCAGCGTATGGGCGGGAGGTACAGATACGCAGTATTTT.